There are many counts of the clone carrying this T cell receptor (beta chain). This record belongs to a study of T-cell reconstitution after alpha-beta-depleted transplantation in children. It was with unique molecular identifiers that the TCRbeta library was prepared. TCRdb fed the PCR reads into MiXCR, producing one record per CDR3 protein. This table holds a few hundred thousand distinct CDR3 sequences, more than 7.5% found once. The sequence came from a human donor who donated a stem cell graft to a child with SCID. Sequenced here: PBMCs from the stem cell graft donor, sampled from the stem cell graft.

The CDR3 coding sequence is TGTGCCAGCAGCTTAATGTGGGGGGACACTGAAGCTTTCTTT. It specifies CASSLMWGDTEAFF. The chain recombines TRBV7-8 with TRBJ1-1; the D gene is possibly TRBD1 (5 bases). Per germline, CDR1 SGHVS and CDR2 FQNEAQ. The CDR3 spans 14 residues. V was clipped by 2 bases and J by 3 bases, with 10 bases between them.